The 4 T cell receptor beta chains below were found in one sample sequenced in a study of T cell repertoires in cytomegalovirus infection. TCRdb itself ran the reads through MiXCR, one entry per CDR3 protein. The sample has around 740,000 distinct CDR3 sequences; 35% are singletons. The sample consisted of PBMCs. The receptors derive from a human donor in good health (CMV status not recorded). Some clones in this sample may be carry-over from other donors' samples.

This clonotype showed up many times. V is TRBV7-2 and J is TRBJ2-5; 9 bases match TRBD2. The V segment lost 6 bases and the J segment 7 bases; nucleotides outside the gene matches: 6. The CDR3 runs to 13 residues. Germline values: CDR1 SGHTA, CDR2 FQGNSA. Here the CDR3 reads CASSWTSEGTQYF. CDR3 DNA: TGTGCCAGCAGTTGGACTAGCGAAGGGACCCAGTACTTC.

This clonotype was observed a handful of times. The rearrangement joins TRBV10-3 to TRBJ1-5; D remains ambiguous. Germline V gene data show CDR1 as ENHRY and CDR2 as SYGVKD. The CDR3 runs to 14 residues. Trimming stripped 2 bases from V and 4 bases from J, with 9 bases between. The CDR3 reads CAISEELRNQPQHF. The CDR3 nucleotides read TGTGCCATCAGTGAGGAACTCCGTAATCAGCCCCAGCATTTT.

The CDR3: CASSHTSGRTHEQYF. Written as DNA, the CDR3 is TGTGCCAGCTCCCACACTAGCGGGAGAACCCACGAGCAGTACTTC. The chain employs TRBV18 and TRBJ2-7; 11 bases are shared with TRBD2. The CDR3 extends over 15 amino acids. Germline trimming cut 6 bases from V and 5 bases from J; bases unmatched to any gene: 9. Germline CDR1 reads KGHSH; CDR2 reads LQKENI.

This clonotype was seen just once. The chain carries TRBV5-1 and TRBJ2-2; tentatively, D is TRBD2 (5 bases). CDR3 length: 12 amino acids. V lost 9 bases and J lost 4, with 10 bases in between. Germline CDR1 reads SGHRS; CDR2 reads YFSETQ. The CDR3 is CATRELTGELFF. Written as DNA, the CDR3 is TGCGCCACCCGGGAACTCACCGGGGAGCTGTTTTTT.